The sample holds one count of the clone carrying this T cell receptor (beta chain). Antigen unknown. Method: immunoSEQ multiplex PCR; TCRdb's copy keeps in-frame clones and lacks some. Of some 150,000 clones listed, roughly 92% are singletons. These data come from a study of T cell responses to AZD1222 COVID-19 vaccine. The study's findings and limits: It was only a handful of AZD1222 recipients who were seropositive at baseline.

CDR3 length: 15 residues. Germline CDR1 and CDR2: SGHRS and YFSETQ. With 4 bases clipped from V and 3 bases from J, the junction kept 8 bases outside the gene matches. This receptor was taken from an adult in good health. Source: peripheral blood, taken on day 0 of AZD1222 vaccination. The chain uses TRBV5-1 and TRBJ2-7; 9 nucleotides agree with TRBD2. CDR3 sequence: CASSPGLAFFYEQYF. DNA for the CDR3: TGCGCCAGCAGCCCCGGACTAGCGTTCTTCTACGAGCAGTACTTC.